Below are 18 T cell receptor beta chains sequenced from a single sample in a study of cytomegalovirus exposure and HLA in healthy donors. The PCR made use of 60 Vbeta and 13 Jbeta primers. Generated by immunoSEQ multiplex PCR, the TCRdb table keeps only in-frame clones and is missing some. The profile covers approximately 44,000 clones, with roughly 77% appearing a single time and roughly 1.4% taken by the ten largest. The sample was PBMCs. These receptors came from a man under 40 in good health and CMV-seronegative.

The rearrangement uses TRBV11-2 and TRBJ2-1; no clear D. V lost 3 bases, J lost 9 bases, and 3 bases lay in between. The CDR3 totals 10 residues. Per germline, CDR1 SGHAT and CDR2 FQNNGV. Here the CDR3 reads CASSLSEQFF. In DNA, the CDR3 is TGTGCCAGCAGCTTGAGTGAGCAGTTCTTC.

CDR3 DNA: TGTGCCAGCAGCCCGAGACTAGCGGGAGAGAACCCCAATGAGCAGTTCTTC. It codes for CASSPRLAGENPNEQFF. The chain employs TRBV7-6 and TRBJ2-1; 12 nucleotides match TRBD2. The J segment lost 6 bases and the V segment lost 5 bases, leaving 11 bases of the junction unmatched. From germline, CDR1 is SGHVS and CDR2 FNYEAQ. This CDR3 region has 17 residues. The full variable domain, with the rest looked up from reference TRBV7-6 and TRBJ2-1, is GAGVSQSPRYKVTKRGQDVALRCDPISGHVSLYWYRQALGQGPEFLTYFNYEAQQDKSGLPNDRFSAERPEGSISTLTIQRTEQRDSAMYRCASSPRLAGENPNEQFFGPGTRLTVL.

The chain has TRBV18 and TRBJ2-5; possibly TRBD1 for D (6 bases). The ends were cut back, 3 bases at V and 3 bases at J, with 14 bases in the middle. The CDR3 sequence is 15 residues long. Germline CDR1 reads KGHSH; CDR2 reads LQKENI. As DNA, the CDR3 is TGTGCCAGCTCACCCCTACGACGACAGGAAGAGACCCAGTACTTC. It yields the protein CASSPLRRQEETQYF.

This sequence joins TRBV19 and TRBJ1-1; D unclear. CDR3 length equals 13 residues. Germline V gene data show CDR1 as LNHDA and CDR2 as SQIVND (reference sequence). V lost 5 bases to trimming and J lost 1 base, with 8 bases between them. CDR3 sequence: CASSVVWNTEAFF. The CDR3 DNA is TGTGCCAGTAGTGTCGTATGGAACACTGAAGCTTTCTTT.

J is TRBJ2-5 and V is TRBV5-1; weak D call: TRBD2 (5 bases). Germline V gives CDR1 SGHRS, CDR2 YFSETQ. V was cut by 0 bases and J by 1 base, with 10 bases left in between. The CDR3 spans 15 residues. This CDR3 reads CASSLVASPQETQYF. The DNA for the CDR3 is TGCGCCAGCAGCTTGGTAGCTAGCCCCCAAGAGACCCAGTACTTC.

V usage is TRBV2 and J usage is TRBJ2-5; D possibly corresponds to TRBD1 (5 bases). The CDR3 is 13 residues long. V was shortened by 7 bases and J by 5 bases, with 14 bases between the two germline ends. In germline, CDR1 is SNHLY, CDR2 FYNNEI. The CDR3 region is CASNRRKVETQYF. Written as DNA, the CDR3 is TGTGCCAGCAACAGGAGAAAGGTGGAGACCCAGTACTTC.

The V and J genes are TRBV6-5 and TRBJ1-1, with TRBD1 identical over 10 bases. CDR3 length: 15 residues. Germline assignment: CDR1 MNHEY and CDR2 SVGAGI. Trimming at V came to 5 bases and at J to 0 bases, leaving 3 bases not matched to a gene. The CDR3 loop reads CASSRDRGLNTEAFF. DNA of the CDR3: TGTGCCAGCAGTAGAGACAGGGGGCTGAACACTGAAGCTTTCTTT.

This clone was counted a single time. The chain uses TRBV6-9 and TRBJ2-5, with 11 bases identical to TRBD2. With the DNA end fitting TRBJ2-7 better, the J assignment may be wrong. Germline V CDR1 and CDR2: MNHGY, SVAAGI. The CDR3 sequence is 14 residues long. CDR3 sequence reads: CASVGSGRAHEQYF. DNA for the CDR3: TGTGCCAGCGTCGGTAGCGGGAGGGCCCACGAGCAGTACTTC.

J is TRBJ1-2 and V is TRBV4-1; D remains ambiguous. With 1 base removed from V and 4 bases from J, the gap between germline ends came to 13 bases. The V gene's germline CDR1 is MGHRA and CDR2 YSYEKL. The CDR3 has 15 residues. DNA for the CDR3: TGCGCCAGCAGCCAAGTAGGCGGGTTTCTCTATGGCTACACCTTC. Residues: CASSQVGGFLYGYTF.

The chain uses TRBV5-1 and TRBJ1-3, with D maybe TRBD1 (5 bases). The CDR3 loop spans 14 amino acids. With 6 bases removed from V and 2 bases from J, the gap between germline ends came to 12 bases. Looked up from germline, CDR1 is SGHRS and CDR2 is YFSETQ. The CDR3: CASTEGTAGNTIYF. The CDR3 DNA is TGCGCCAGCACCGAGGGGACTGCTGGAAACACCATATATTTT.

The genes are TRBV29-1 and TRBJ2-2; D is undetermined. In germline, CDR1 is SQVTM, CDR2 ANQGSEA. CDR3 length: 12 amino acids. The ends were cut back, 5 bases at V and 3 bases at J, with 7 bases in the middle. CDR3 sequence (DNA): TGCAGCGTTACGGAGTACACCGGGGAGCTGTTTTTT. This encodes CSVTEYTGELFF.

This chain links TRBV10-3 with TRBJ1-2; TRBD1 matches at 10 bases. Germline V CDR1 and CDR2: ENHRY, SYGVKD. CDR3 length: 18 amino acids. With V trimmed by 10 bases and J by 6 bases, 23 bases remained unmatched. CDR3 region: CATRRSGQGSESGDGYTF. In DNA, the CDR3 is TGTGCCACCAGACGTTCGGGACAGGGGTCGGAGAGCGGAGATGGCTACACCTTC.

This clone was picked up one time. CDR3 coding DNA: TGTGCCAGCAGTAACGGACAGGGGGCTAAAGCTTTCTTT. Amino acid sequence: CASSNGQGAKAFF. The chain is built from TRBV7-2 and TRBJ1-1; 11 positions match TRBD1. V lost 6 bases, J lost 9 bases, and 6 bases stayed unmatched. The CDR3 consists of 13 residues. Per germline, CDR1 SGHTA and CDR2 FQGNSA.

In regard to this clone: Other nucleotide sequences from this sample produce the same CDR3. The chain uses TRBV5-1 and TRBJ2-1, with 11 bases aligning to TRBD2. The CDR3 has 16 amino acids. Per the germline V gene, CDR1 is SGHRS and CDR2 is YFSETQ. V gave up 0 bases and J gave up 6 bases; unmatched junction bases: 5. The CDR3 sequence is CASSLVSGRALNEQFF. The CDR3 nucleotides are TGCGCCAGCAGCTTGGTTAGCGGGAGGGCCCTCAATGAGCAGTTCTTC.

This chain uses TRBV10-3 with TRBJ2-5; no firm D call. Germline values: CDR1 ENHRY, CDR2 SYGVKD. CDR3 length equals 14 residues. Trimming shortened V by 0 bases and J by 5 bases, and 10 bases separated the two germline ends. The CDR3 is CAISESNSQETQYF. As DNA, the CDR3 is TGTGCCATCAGTGAGTCTAACAGTCAGGAGACCCAGTACTTC.

The chain links TRBV18 to TRBJ2-7; a possible D gene is TRBD2 (6 bases). CDR1 is KGHSH and CDR2 is LQKENI in the germline V gene. V lost 0 bases, J lost 0 bases, and 12 bases lay in between. The CDR3 totals 16 residues. The CDR3 DNA is TGTGCCAGCTCACCACCGGCGGGGCGGTCCTCCTACGAGCAGTACTTC. Translation gives CASSPPAGRSSYEQYF.

V usage is TRBV19 and J usage is TRBJ2-7; D perhaps matches TRBD2 (6 bases). Germline CDR1 is LNHDA and CDR2 is SQIVND (reference sequence). With 5 bases removed from V and 2 bases from J, the gap between germline ends came to 16 bases. This CDR3 is built from 15 residues. Here the CDR3 reads CASSVGTADTYEQYF. The CDR3 bases are TGTGCCAGTAGTGTGGGGACTGCTGATACCTACGAGCAGTACTTC.

The V and J genes are TRBV5-1 and TRBJ2-1; TRBD2 matches 9 bases. Germline assignment: CDR1 SGHRS and CDR2 YFSETQ. The CDR3 has 18 residues. Germline trimming cut 5 bases from V and 7 bases from J; bases unmatched to any gene: 19. The CDR3 protein is CASSRTASGSGRWNEQFF. CDR3 bases: TGCGCCAGCAGTAGAACAGCTTCGGGTAGCGGGAGATGGAATGAGCAGTTCTTC.